Following are 20 T cell receptor beta chains from one sample sequenced in a study of shared clonotypes between healthy human individuals. Libraries were prepared by immunoSEQ multiplex PCR; TCRdb keeps only in-frame clonotypes and omits some of them. There are over a million clones in the sample; roughly 96% occur only once, and 0.95% to 1.5% lies in the top ten. The sequencing sample was made of naive CD4+ T cells sorted from blood. As to subset: CD45RA+ positively selected. These TCRs come from a man aged 25 to 45 in good health.

This clone was picked up one time. The gene calls are TRBV5-6 and TRBJ2-2; TRBD1 agrees at 9 bases. V dropped 4 bases and J dropped 5; count of bases not matched to a gene: 9. The CDR3 covers 16 residues. Per germline, CDR1 SGHDT and CDR2 YYEEEE. CDR3 residues: CASSPDRGMRTGELFF. CDR3 bases: TGTGCCAGCAGCCCCGACAGGGGGATGAGGACCGGGGAGCTGTTTTTT.

The chain links TRBV5-1 to TRBJ2-3; TRBD2 aligns across 7 bases. Per the germline V gene, CDR1 is SGHRS and CDR2 is YFSETQ. The J segment lost 3 bases and the V segment lost 4 bases, leaving 2 bases of the junction unmatched. This CDR3 comprises 13 residues. CDR3: CASSTGLTDTQYF. CDR3 sequence (DNA): TGCGCCAGCAGCACGGGACTAACAGATACGCAGTATTTT.

This chain's CDR3 is CASSDYNREGRIEQYF. The CDR3 nucleotides are TGTGCCAGCAGTGACTACAATCGGGAGGGGCGGATAGAGCAGTACTTC. The chain has TRBV2 and TRBJ2-7, with 8 bases identical to TRBD2. The CDR3 sequence is 16 residues long. The V segment lost 3 bases and the J segment 7 bases; nucleotides outside the gene matches: 14. CDR1 SNHLY and CDR2 FYNNEI come from the germline V gene.

The count of this clone is one. This rearrangement joins TRBV15 to TRBJ2-1; tentatively, D is TRBD1 or TRBD2 (5 bases each). V was clipped by 1 base and J by 4 bases, with 17 bases between them. Germline values: CDR1 LNHNV, CDR2 YYDKDF (reference sequence). This CDR3 region has 17 residues. The CDR3 spells CATSRVRSGARYNEQFF. CDR3 coding DNA: TGTGCCACCAGCAGAGTTAGGTCCGGGGCAAGATACAATGAGCAGTTCTTC.

The sample holds one count of this clone. This chain uses TRBV5-1 with TRBJ2-5; D uncertain. Trimming shortened V by 0 bases and J by 6 bases, and 15 bases separated the two germline ends. The CDR3 runs to 15 residues. Germline-derived CDR1 and CDR2 are SGHRS and YFSETQ. CDR3 nucleotide sequence: TGCGCCAGCAGCTTGGTTTTCAGAAACGAAAAGACCCAGTACTTC. It specifies CASSLVFRNEKTQYF.

The V and J genes are TRBV5-1 and TRBJ1-2; possibly TRBD1 for D (6 bases). Trimming removed 1 base from V and 5 bases from J, with 9 bases in between. The CDR3 is 13 residues long. Germline CDR1 SGHRS, CDR2 YFSETQ. The CDR3 bases are TGCGCCAGCAGCTTGCTTCAGGGGTATGGCTACACCTTC. Encoded protein: CASSLLQGYGYTF.

CDR3 protein: CASSLVRRRYYNEQFF. Here the CDR3 DNA reads TGTGCCAGCAGCTTAGTGAGGAGGAGATACTACAATGAGCAGTTCTTC. The chain has TRBV11-2 and TRBJ2-1, with a tentative D call TRBD2 (5 bases). With 1 base removed from V and 3 bases from J, the gap between germline ends came to 13 bases. This CDR3 is 16 amino acids long. In germline, CDR1 is SGHAT, CDR2 FQNNGV.

J is TRBJ1-2 and V is TRBV4-1; 9 bases match TRBD1. Trimming removed 1 base from V and 6 bases from J; junction bases left unmatched: 9. This CDR3 contains 16 residues. CDR1 and CDR2 (germline): MGHRA, YSYEKL. The CDR3 protein is CASSQVEQGARDGYTF. CDR3 in DNA: TGCGCCAGCAGCCAAGTTGAACAGGGGGCGCGGGATGGCTACACCTTC.

As for this clone: Other DNA sequences in the same sample also yield this CDR3. The rearrangement links TRBV7-8 to TRBJ2-2, with D unresolved. The CDR3 has 13 residues. With 0 bases removed from V and 5 bases from J, the gap between germline ends came to 4 bases. In germline, CDR1 is SGHVS, CDR2 FQNEAQ. CDR3 sequence: CASSLAGTGELFF. DNA of the CDR3: TGTGCCAGCAGCTTAGCCGGGACCGGGGAGCTGTTTTTT.

In regard to this clone: The identical CDR3 is also encoded by other nucleotide sequences in the sample. This chain uses TRBV7-9 with TRBJ1-5; D is perhaps TRBD1 (6 bases). V was trimmed by 1 base and J by 7 bases, leaving 8 bases between them. This CDR3 has 13 amino acids. Germline V gene lookup returns CDR1 SEHNR and CDR2 FQNEAQ (reference sequence). In nucleotides, the CDR3 is TGTGCCAGCAGCTTAGAGGGGGACCAGCCCCAGCATTTT. This gives the protein CASSLEGDQPQHF.

The chain has TRBV7-9 and TRBJ2-7; D gene ambiguous. CDR1 and CDR2 from the germline V gene are SEHNR and FQNEAQ (reference sequence). Trimming stripped 6 bases from V and 4 bases from J, with 7 bases between. The CDR3 consists of 11 residues. For the CDR3, the DNA is TGTGCCAGCAGGCCACTTTACGAGCAGTACTTC. Translating it yields CASRPLYEQYF.

The chain employs TRBV4-3 and TRBJ2-4, with D possibly being TRBD2 (7 bases). V lost 1 base to trimming and J lost 5 bases, with 18 bases between them. Germline V gene data show CDR1 as LGHNA and CDR2 as YSLEER. This CDR3 contains 17 residues. In nucleotides, the CDR3 is TGCGCCAGCAGCCAAGGACCTCTAGGGGGGAGGGAAAACATTCAGTACTTC. Protein product: CASSQGPLGGRENIQYF.

The chain recombines TRBV6-4 with TRBJ1-2; 12 bases match TRBD1. Germline assignment: CDR1 MRHNA and CDR2 SNTAGT. This CDR3 region has 17 residues. Losses at the gene ends were 3 bases for V and 7 bases for J; bases not matched to a gene: 12. CDR3 region: CASSEVPGQGAPVGYTF. CDR3 in DNA: TGTGCCAGCAGTGAAGTACCGGGACAGGGGGCGCCGGTTGGCTACACCTTC.

The chain combines TRBV20-1 with TRBJ1-1; D uncertain. V lost 4 bases, J lost 1 base, and 4 bases lay in between. Germline assignment: CDR1 DFQATT and CDR2 SNEGSKA (reference sequence). This CDR3 has 11 amino acids. CDR3 sequence (DNA): TGCAGTGCTACCTGGAACACTGAAGCTTTCTTT. Protein: CSATWNTEAFF.

This sequence joins TRBV2 and TRBJ2-5; 8 bases agree with TRBD2. The junction had 13 bases not matched to a gene; V was cut back by 8 bases and J by 5 bases. This CDR3 has 15 amino acids. The germline gives CDR1 SNHLY, CDR2 FYNNEI. CDR3 coding DNA: TGTGCCAGCCGCGGGAGGTATGACGGTGGGGAGACCCAGTACTTC. Translated: CASRGRYDGGETQYF.

This CDR3 is CASSQRTGSDTEAFF. For the CDR3, the DNA is TGCGCCAGCAGCCAAAGGACAGGGTCGGACACTGAAGCTTTCTTT. V usage is TRBV5-1 and J usage is TRBJ1-1; 8 nucleotides line up with TRBD1. Germline trimming cut 4 bases from V and 3 bases from J; bases unmatched to any gene: 8. Germline assignment: CDR1 SGHRS and CDR2 YFSETQ. This CDR3 region has 15 residues.

This chain joins TRBV5-8 and TRBJ2-7; no reliable D call. V lost 9 bases to trimming and J lost 3 bases, with 19 bases between them. This CDR3 spans 14 amino acids. CDR1 SGHTS and CDR2 YDEGEE come from the germline V gene. This CDR3 reads CATHPEGALYEQYF. The CDR3 DNA follows: TGTGCCACCCACCCAGAAGGCGCACTCTACGAGCAGTACTTC.

As regards this clone: Different DNA sequences within this sample yield the same CDR3. V gene TRBV14 combines with J gene TRBJ2-1; D unclear. Germline lookup yields CDR1 SGHDN and CDR2 FVKESK. This CDR3 contains 14 residues. V was clipped by 3 bases and J by 0 bases, with 6 bases between them. In DNA, the CDR3 is TGTGCCAGCAGCCAGGATAGCTCCTACAATGAGCAGTTCTTC. This encodes CASSQDSSYNEQFF.

V is TRBV6-1 and J is TRBJ2-7; D is unresolved. There are 13 residues in the CDR3. Between the trimmed V and J ends, which lost 8 bases and 1 base, there was a span of 12 bases. CDR1 and CDR2 (germline): MNHNS, SASEGT. DNA for the CDR3: TGTGCCAGCGGGAAGGAAGTATCCTACGAGCAGTACTTC. Encoded protein: CASGKEVSYEQYF.

This chain joins TRBV5-4 and TRBJ2-7; D might be TRBD1 or TRBD2, each matching 5 bases. The CDR3 totals 13 residues. The V gene's germline CDR1 is SGHNT and CDR2 YYREEE (reference sequence). The germline V and J ends were trimmed by 4 bases and 10 bases, with 18 bases remaining between them. In DNA form, the CDR3 reads TGTGCCAGCAGCCAACCCGGGGCCCTCGAACAGTACTTC. Its translation: CASSQPGALEQYF.